Presented here are 13 T cell receptor beta chains from one specimen sequenced in a study of cytomegalovirus exposure and HLA in healthy donors. Vbeta (60) and Jbeta (13) primers were used in the PCR. Sequencing used immunoSEQ multiplex PCR; TCRdb keeps in-frame clones, though not all of them. The data show about 140,000 clones, approximately 79% seen once. Input material: PBMCs. The receptor set was obtained from a man in his forties or fifties in good health and CMV-seropositive.

This chain uses TRBV6-5 with TRBJ1-2, with 7 positions matching TRBD1. The CDR3 has 13 amino acids. Germline V gene data show CDR1 as MNHEY and CDR2 as SVGAGI. The V gene end was trimmed by 6 bases and the J gene end by 4 bases; junction bases not matched to a gene: 5. CDR3 sequence: CASRNRQGYGYTF. For the CDR3, the DNA is TGTGCCAGCAGAAACCGACAGGGCTATGGCTACACCTTC.

Only a few counts were recorded for this clone. The chain has TRBV7-9 and TRBJ1-2; 9 bases are shared with TRBD1. V lost 5 bases, J lost 6 bases, and 7 bases stayed unmatched. There are 14 residues in the CDR3. Germline CDR1 and CDR2: SEHNR and FQNEAQ (reference sequence). The CDR3 sequence is CASSTWDREDGYTF. The CDR3 DNA reads as TGTGCCAGCAGCACATGGGACAGGGAGGATGGCTACACCTTC.

This rearrangement joins TRBV19 to TRBJ1-2; a weak D match, TRBD1 (6 bases). Germline CDR1 and CDR2: LNHDA and SQIVND (reference sequence). The germline V and J ends were trimmed by 5 bases and 5 bases, with 15 bases remaining between them. CDR3 size: 14 residues. CDR3 residues: CASSVRTEEYGYTF. CDR3 DNA: TGTGCCAGTAGTGTCCGGACAGAAGAATATGGCTACACCTTC.

The genes are TRBV5-1 and TRBJ1-1, with 10 bases matching TRBD1. The CDR3 covers 16 residues. The trim removed 4 bases at V and 1 base at J, leaving 7 bases unmatched. CDR1 and CDR2 from the germline V gene are SGHRS and YFSETQ. Here the CDR3 DNA reads TGCGCCAGCAGCCCTGACAGGGGGCGCAGGAACACTGAAGCTTTCTTT. Protein: CASSPDRGRRNTEAFF.

J is TRBJ2-1 and V is TRBV12-5; 7 nucleotides align to TRBD2. The CDR3 has 15 residues. V lost 8 bases and J lost 0; bases outside the gene matches: 7. In germline, CDR1 is LGHNT, CDR2 FRNRAP. The CDR3, as DNA: TGTGCTAGTTCGCCGGGGGAGGGCTCCTACAATGAGCAGTTCTTC. Its translation is CASSPGEGSYNEQFF.

The chain is built from TRBV14 and TRBJ2-7, with 9 bases identical to TRBD1. CDR3 length: 14 residues. Germline V gene data show CDR1 as SGHDN and CDR2 as FVKESK. V was clipped by 5 bases and J by 6 bases; unmatched bases: 8. CDR3 DNA: TGTGCCAGCAGCTCCGGGACAGGGTATGGCGAGCAGTACTTC. Translated: CASSSGTGYGEQYF.

CDR3 nucleotides: TGTGCCAGCAGCTTGGCCCTAGCGGTTAACGAGCAGTACTTC. It encodes CASSLALAVNEQYF. The V gene is TRBV5-4, the J gene TRBJ2-7; 7 nucleotides agree with TRBD2. With V trimmed by 0 bases and J by 5 bases, 5 bases remained unmatched. CDR3 size: 14 residues. CDR1 and CDR2 (germline): SGHNT, YYREEE (reference sequence).

The CDR3 here is CASSSDLTGANVLTF. The CDR3 nucleotides are TGTGCCAGCAGCTCCGACTTAACTGGGGCCAACGTCCTGACTTTC. The V and J genes are TRBV5-6 and TRBJ2-6; D gene unclear. V gave up 3 bases and J gave up 2 bases, with 9 bases separating them. CDR3 length: 15 residues. Germline lookup yields CDR1 SGHDT and CDR2 YYEEEE.

The chain carries TRBV5-1 and TRBJ1-1; a possible D gene is TRBD1 (6 bases). The CDR3 extends over 14 amino acids. Trimming took off 0 bases at V and 5 bases at J, with 11 bases between the two ends. Germline loops: CDR1 SGHRS, CDR2 YFSETQ. The CDR3 region has the DNA TGCGCCAGCAGCTTGGGCGGGGGCGAGACTGAAGCTTTCTTT. Its protein is CASSLGGGETEAFF.

The chain has TRBV5-1 and TRBJ2-5; TRBD1 aligns across 9 bases. The trim removed 3 bases at V and 4 bases at J, leaving 13 bases unmatched. The CDR3 spans 17 residues. Germline CDR1 SGHRS, CDR2 YFSETQ. CDR3 sequence reads: CASSYNARDRVGETQYF. DNA of the CDR3: TGCGCCAGCAGCTACAACGCCCGGGACAGGGTTGGAGAGACCCAGTACTTC.

This chain connects TRBV19 to TRBJ1-1; D ambiguous. This CDR3 contains 14 residues. V gave up 3 bases and J gave up 7 bases, with 15 bases separating them. Germline CDR1 is LNHDA and CDR2 is SQIVND (reference sequence). CDR3 in DNA: TGTGCCAGTAGTATCCTCGGGGTACGAGGTGAAGCTTTCTTT. Protein product: CASSILGVRGEAFF.

The rearrangement links TRBV6-5 to TRBJ2-3; tentative D call: TRBD2 (6 bases). CDR3 length equals 15 residues. V was cut by 0 bases and J by 2 bases, with 9 bases left in between. The V gene's germline CDR1 is MNHEY and CDR2 SVGAGI. The CDR3 protein is CASSYSIAATDTQYF. For the CDR3, the DNA is TGTGCCAGCAGTTACTCGATAGCGGCCACAGATACGCAGTATTTT.

The chain links TRBV2 to TRBJ2-5, with D tentatively TRBD2 (5 bases). The V and J ends lost 7 bases and 1 base respectively, with 13 bases between them. Germline lookup yields CDR1 SNHLY and CDR2 FYNNEI. The CDR3 sequence is 14 residues long. CDR3 sequence: CASKASQTQETQYF. The CDR3 DNA reads TGTGCCAGCAAGGCTAGCCAGACCCAAGAGACCCAGTACTTC.